This T cell receptor (beta chain) was sequenced during a study of T cells in Graves' hyperthyroidism and ophthalmopathy. This clonotype was counted many times. Its antigen remains unknown. From RNA transcripts, TCR beta CDR3 regions were amplified. Primed by the HTBI set, a first-round RT-PCR was run on the TCR CDR3. One entry per CDR3 protein, called by TCRdb with MiXCR from the multiplex PCR reads. The sample yields 350,000 or so distinct CDR3 sequences, about a sixth seen once. The study enrolled patients aged 18 to 65 with newly diagnosed hyperthyroidism of under 2 months' duration. Uncontrolled infection, other autoimmune disease, pregnancy or lactation disqualified patients from enrolment. The germline V and J ends were trimmed by 1 base and 1 base, with 10 bases remaining between them. Germline CDR1 is LGHNA and CDR2 is YNFKEQ. This CDR3 region has 15 residues. The study's findings and limits: Blood also showed most of the thyroid clonotypes that were expanded above 0.001. Model-based prediction identified ophthalmopathy a median 6.5 months prior to its onset.

Specimen: blood. This chain joins TRBV4-2 and TRBJ2-5; D is unresolved. The clonotype was recovered from a woman in her 30s with Graves' hyperthyroidism that later progressed to Graves' ophthalmopathy. The CDR3 region is CASSQGANPQETQYF. CDR3 bases: TGTGCCAGCAGCCAAGGCGCGAACCCCCAAGAGACCCAGTACTTC.